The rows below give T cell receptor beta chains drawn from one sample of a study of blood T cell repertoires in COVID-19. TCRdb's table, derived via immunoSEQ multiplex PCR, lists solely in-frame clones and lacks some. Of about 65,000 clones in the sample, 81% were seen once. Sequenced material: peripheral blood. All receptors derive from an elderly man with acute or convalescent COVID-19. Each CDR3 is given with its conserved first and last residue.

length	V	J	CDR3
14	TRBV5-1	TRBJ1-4	CASSRVGQNEKLFF
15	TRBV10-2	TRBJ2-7	CASRNPGQRTYEQYF
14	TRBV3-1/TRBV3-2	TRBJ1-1	CASSRRASNTEAFF
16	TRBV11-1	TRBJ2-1	CASSPNSGGADNEQFF
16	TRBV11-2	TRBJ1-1	CASSPGRYKMNTEAFF
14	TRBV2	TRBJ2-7	CASSPPRGLNEQYF
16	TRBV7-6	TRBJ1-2	CASSLGLLDRGYGYTF
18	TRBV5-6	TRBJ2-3	CASSLEGTSGDGTDTQYF
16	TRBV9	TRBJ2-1	CASSLNSGGSYNEQFF
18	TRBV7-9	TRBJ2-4	CASSLVRAGVAAKNIQYF
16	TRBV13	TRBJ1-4	CASSLGPADRGGKLFF
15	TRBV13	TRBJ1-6	CASSLEDRGNSPLHF
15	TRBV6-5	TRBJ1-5	CASSYSSGLNQPQHF
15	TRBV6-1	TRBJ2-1	CASREGADSYNEQFF
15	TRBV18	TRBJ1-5	CATRSRDTNNQPQHF
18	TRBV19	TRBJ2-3	CASTGPRDRGITTDTQYF
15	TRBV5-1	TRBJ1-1	CASSLTGGVNTEAFF
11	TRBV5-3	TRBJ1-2	CARSLREGYTF
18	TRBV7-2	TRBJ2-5	CASSLDRGRGIKRETQYF
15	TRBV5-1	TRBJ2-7	CASSLEQGFSYEQYF
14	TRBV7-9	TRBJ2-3	CASSLEGLADTQYF
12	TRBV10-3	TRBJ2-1	CAISESGGAQFF
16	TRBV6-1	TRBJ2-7	CASSEGWTSRATLQYF
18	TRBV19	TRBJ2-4	CASSQGGTGILAKNIQYF
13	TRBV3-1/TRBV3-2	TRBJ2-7	CASSRTGSYEQYF